These 19 T cell receptor beta chains came from one sample sequenced in a study of T cells after yellow fever vaccination. Each CDR3 protein gets one entry after TCRdb re-called the 5' RACE reads with MiXCR. This repertoire shows approximately 550,000 distinct CDR3 sequences, approximately 21% found once; its top ten account for roughly an eighth. Sequencing was performed on PBMCs, taken 15 days after the yellow fever booster vaccination. These receptors all stem from a man aged 30 to 39 who received the YFV17D yellow fever vaccine.

V usage is TRBV10-3 and J usage is TRBJ2-7; 10 bases line up with TRBD1. The CDR3 length is 16 residues. Losses at the gene ends were 0 bases for V and 2 bases for J; bases not matched to a gene: 4. Germline lookup yields CDR1 ENHRY and CDR2 SYGVKD. CDR3 loop: CAISESGQGSTYEQYF. The CDR3 DNA is TGTGCCATCAGTGAGTCGGGACAGGGGTCCACCTACGAGCAGTACTTC.

The rearrangement joins TRBV20-1 to TRBJ2-2; possibly TRBD1 for D (6 bases). Germline values: CDR1 DFQATT, CDR2 SNEGSKA (reference sequence). CDR3 length equals 14 residues. The germline V and J ends were trimmed by 3 bases and 5 bases, with 13 bases remaining between them. This CDR3 reads CSASMDSLTGELFF. CDR3 sequence (DNA): TGCAGTGCTAGTATGGACAGTCTTACCGGGGAGCTGTTTTTT.

This chain joins TRBV7-9 and TRBJ1-1; D call uncertain. V shed 3 bases and J shed 1 base, with 9 bases lying between them. The length of the CDR3 is 14 residues. From germline, CDR1 is SEHNR and CDR2 FQNEAQ (reference sequence). CDR3 bases: TGTGCCAGCAGCTTTCAGGCCACGAACACTGAAGCTTTCTTT. This translates into CASSFQATNTEAFF. Full variable domain (outside the CDR3, taken from reference TRBV7-9 and TRBJ1-1): DTGVSQNPRHKITKRGQNVTFRCDPISEHNRLYWYRQTLGQGPEFLTYFQNEAQLEKSRLLSDRFSAERPKGSFSTLEIQRTEQGDSAMYLCASSFQATNTEAFFGQGTRLTVV.

This chain uses TRBV12-3 or TRBV12-4 with TRBJ2-5; D gene unclear. V shed 0 bases and J shed 1 base, with 6 bases lying between them. The CDR3 consists of 14 residues. The CDR3 here is CASSLAWSQETQYF. The DNA for the CDR3 is TGTGCCAGCAGTTTAGCCTGGAGCCAAGAGACCCAGTACTTC.

V gene TRBV15 combines with J gene TRBJ2-7; 10 nucleotides line up with TRBD2. Trimming at V came to 2 bases and at J to 3 bases, leaving 4 bases not matched to a gene. The germline V gene encodes CDR1 LNHNV and CDR2 YYDKDF (reference sequence). The CDR3 sequence is 15 residues long. The chain's CDR3 is CATSRLAGDGYEQYF. In nucleotides, the CDR3 is TGTGCCACCAGCAGACTAGCGGGAGATGGCTACGAGCAGTACTTC.

This clonotype has a handful of counts. The rearrangement links TRBV19 to TRBJ1-1, with TRBD1 as a possible D gene (5 bases). The germline CDR1 and CDR2 sequences are LNHDA and SQIVND (reference sequence). This CDR3 region has 12 residues. V was pared by 10 bases and J by 0 bases, with 9 bases between. CDR3 in amino acids: CATRGMNTEAFF. CDR3 sequence (DNA): TGTGCCACCCGGGGGATGAACACTGAAGCTTTCTTT.

The rearrangement links TRBV24-1 to TRBJ2-3, with 9 bases lining up with TRBD1. This CDR3 comprises 16 residues. In germline, CDR1 is KGHDR, CDR2 SFDVKD. The junction had 4 bases not matched to a gene; V was cut back by 4 bases and J by 0 bases. DNA for the CDR3: TGTGCCACCAGTGACTCCGGGACAGGGAGCACAGATACGCAGTATTTT. As protein: CATSDSGTGSTDTQYF.

A few counts support this clonotype. The chain links TRBV9 to TRBJ2-7; 10 bases are shared with TRBD2. V lost 0 bases, J lost 4 bases, and 7 bases stayed unmatched. The CDR3 consists of 16 residues. Germline V gene lookup returns CDR1 SGDLS and CDR2 YYNGEE. The CDR3, as DNA: TGTGCCAGCAGCGTAGGGGCTAGCGGGAGTGAATACGAGCAGTACTTC. Protein: CASSVGASGSEYEQYF.

The rearrangement joins TRBV5-1 to TRBJ2-7; D possibly uses TRBD1 or TRBD2 (5 bases each). CDR3 length: 12 amino acids. The V end was cut by 6 bases, the J end by 7 bases, with 14 bases between. Per germline, CDR1 SGHRS and CDR2 YFSETQ. CDR3 region: CASKSTWGEQYF. CDR3 DNA sequence: TGCGCCAGCAAATCAACCTGGGGGGAGCAGTACTTC.

V gene TRBV20-1 combines with J gene TRBJ2-3; 7 positions agree with TRBD2. Germline lookup yields CDR1 DFQATT and CDR2 SNEGSKA (reference sequence). J gave up 3 bases and V 7 bases, and 13 bases lay outside the gene matches. This CDR3 spans 15 amino acids. As DNA, the CDR3 is TGCAGTGGGTTACCTCTTAGCGGGCCTACAGATACGCAGTATTTT. Its protein product is CSGLPLSGPTDTQYF.

This clonotype was observed a single time. A junction end diverges from the germline sequence, so it may reflect a read error. The chain joins TRBV10-3 to TRBJ2-7, with TRBD2 as a possible D gene (6 bases). Germline loops: CDR1 ENHRY, CDR2 SYGVKD. The CDR3 totals 15 residues. CDR3 sequence reads: CAISGGEAITYERYF. The CDR3 nucleotides read TGTGCCATCAGTGGAGGGGAGGCTATTACCTACGAGCGGTACTTC.

This chain joins TRBV12-3 or TRBV12-4 and TRBJ1-6; D gene unclear. The CDR3 consists of 13 residues. With 5 bases removed from V and 10 bases from J, the gap between germline ends came to 12 bases. CDR3 DNA sequence: TGTGCCAGCAGTCGGGAGATTGGATCACCCCTCCACTTT. It codes for CASSREIGSPLHF.

This clonotype has more than one count but fewer than ten. V usage is TRBV9 and J usage is TRBJ2-1; tentative D call: TRBD2 (6 bases). Germline CDR1 reads SGDLS; CDR2 reads YYNGEE. This CDR3 contains 16 residues. The germline V and J ends were trimmed by 6 bases and 7 bases, with 23 bases remaining between them. In nucleotides, the CDR3 is TGTGCCAGCAATAGCCGCGGCAACCGGGAGACTAATGAGCAGTTCTTC. It yields the protein CASNSRGNRETNEQFF.

The CDR3 loop is CASSLERDRNSPLHF. In DNA, the CDR3 is TGCGCCAGCAGCTTGGAACGGGACAGAAATTCACCCCTCCACTTT. This chain uses TRBV5-1 with TRBJ1-6, with 7 bases identical to TRBD1. CDR1 and CDR2 (germline): SGHRS, YFSETQ. Germline trimming cut 0 bases from V and 7 bases from J; bases unmatched to any gene: 4. This CDR3 has 15 residues.

This clonotype was seen a few times. This chain connects TRBV5-1 to TRBJ2-7, with 7 bases matching TRBD2. Germline-derived CDR1 and CDR2 are SGHRS and YFSETQ. The J segment lost 3 bases and the V segment lost 7 bases, leaving 7 bases of the junction unmatched. This CDR3 comprises 13 residues. The CDR3 is CASGAGVDYEQYF. The CDR3 DNA follows: TGCGCCAGCGGGGCGGGGGTCGACTACGAGCAGTACTTC.

This clonotype has only a few counts. The chain links TRBV20-1 to TRBJ2-3; D is perhaps TRBD2 (6 bases). Per the germline V gene, CDR1 is DFQATT and CDR2 is SNEGSKA (reference sequence). This CDR3 region has 14 residues. V shed 3 bases and J shed 4 bases, with 14 bases lying between them. The CDR3 here is CSASLDTGADTQYF. In DNA form, the CDR3 reads TGCAGTGCTAGTTTAGACACGGGGGCAGATACGCAGTATTTT.

This clonotype appeared a few times. The chain carries TRBV21-1 and TRBJ2-7; TRBD2, the table's D call, lacks a check against the DNA. TRBV21-1 counts as a pseudogene. The CDR3 extends over 18 amino acids. CDR3: CASSPPGTSGSFNHEQYF. CDR3 nucleotide sequence: TGTGCCAGCAGCCCTCCCGGGACTAGCGGGAGTTTTAACCACGAGCAGTACTTC.

The chain couples TRBV7-2 to TRBJ2-3, with D tentatively TRBD2 (6 bases). The V end was cut by 5 bases, the J end by 8 bases, with 14 bases between. The CDR3 runs to 13 residues. The germline V gene encodes CDR1 SGHTA and CDR2 FQGNSA. CDR3 amino acids: CASSLEGQVTQYF. The CDR3 nucleotides are TGTGCCAGCAGCCTGGAGGGCCAAGTTACGCAGTATTTT.

This clonotype was observed many times. The gene calls are TRBV4-2 and TRBJ2-6; a weak D match, TRBD1 (6 bases). Per germline, CDR1 LGHNA and CDR2 YNFKEQ. The CDR3 runs 16 residues. Trimming shortened V by 2 bases and J by 4 bases, and 12 bases separated the two germline ends. In nucleotides, the CDR3 is TGTGCCAGCAGCCAAACACAGGGATCCGGGGCCAACGTCCTGACTTTC. It codes for CASSQTQGSGANVLTF.